This T cell receptor (beta chain) stems from a study of cytomegalovirus exposure and HLA in healthy donors. Overall study findings and caveats: Rarity marked most TCR sequences, yet some public TCRs occurred in many donors. Three CMV-associated chains proved CMV antigen-specific in vitro. The study listed 164 cytomegalovirus-associated TCR beta chains.

About this clone itself: As yet, its antigen is unknown.

The protocol was immunoSEQ multiplex PCR, while the TCRdb copy is restricted to in-frame clones and leaves out a portion. The sample shows some 200,000 clones, 70% to 85% of them seen only once. Separate from the approximately 650-subject first cohort, the approximately 120-subject validation cohort was the one that the donors belonged to. Material for sequencing was PBMCs. This clonotype was sampled from a woman in her twenties or thirties in good health and CMV-seropositive.

CDR3 coding DNA: TGTGCCAGTAGTACCCAATCACTAGCGGGGGGTTCAAACATTCAGTACTTC. Translating gives CASSTQSLAGGSNIQYF. The chain couples TRBV19 to TRBJ2-4, with 12 bases aligning to TRBD2. CDR1 and CDR2 from the germline V gene are LNHDA and SQIVND (reference sequence). V dropped 4 bases and J dropped 6; count of bases not matched to a gene: 10. The CDR3 runs to 17 residues.